This T cell receptor beta chain was retrieved from a study of CD8 T cell repertoires and HIV-1 epitope variants. Study information: Twenty-five autologous and known Gag and Nef epitope variant peptides each stimulated T cells separately. Epitopes were three Gag families plus Nef HW9 and YT9.

The CDR3 contains 14 residues. Germline V lookup: CDR1 SEHNR, CDR2 FQNEAQ (reference sequence). J lost 3 bases, V lost 6 bases, and 8 bases had no gene match. Points on this clone: Its antigen is undetermined.

Measured with immunoSEQ multiplex PCR; TCRdb has only the in-frame clones, and not every one. There are 5,000 or so clones in the sample; about two thirds occur only once, and roughly half lies in the top ten. Study results and limitations: Only beta chains were identified, marking proliferation to antigen, not function.

The V gene is TRBV7-9, the J gene TRBJ2-7; 7 bases line up with TRBD1. This TCR derives from a male donor with HIV. The sequenced sample consisted of cultured CD8+ T cells derived from PBMCs. As DNA, the CDR3 is TGTGCCAGCAGTCCGCCCGACAGGGACTACGAGCAGTACTTC. It yields the protein CASSPPDRDYEQYF.